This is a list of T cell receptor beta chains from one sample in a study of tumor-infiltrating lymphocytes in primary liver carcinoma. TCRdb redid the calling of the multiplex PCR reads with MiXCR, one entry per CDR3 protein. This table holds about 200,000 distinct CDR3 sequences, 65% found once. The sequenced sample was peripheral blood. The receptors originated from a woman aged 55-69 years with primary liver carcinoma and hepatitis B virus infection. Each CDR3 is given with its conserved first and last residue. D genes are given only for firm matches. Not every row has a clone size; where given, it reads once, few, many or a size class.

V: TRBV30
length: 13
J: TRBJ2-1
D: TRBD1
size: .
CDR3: CVWSTGALGEQFF
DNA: TGTGTCTGGAGCACAGGGGCGTTGGGTGAGCAGTTCTTC

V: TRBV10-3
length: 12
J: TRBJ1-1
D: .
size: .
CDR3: CAIRRDNTEAFF
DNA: TGTGCCATCAGGAGAGATAACACTGAAGCATTCTTT

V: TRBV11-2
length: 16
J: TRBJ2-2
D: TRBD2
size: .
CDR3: CASSFIAGDHTGGLVF
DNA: TGTGCCAGCAGCTTTATAGCGGGAGATCACACCGGGGGGCTGGTTTTT

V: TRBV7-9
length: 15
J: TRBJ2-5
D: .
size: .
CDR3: CASSLPGPVWETQYF
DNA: TGTGCCAGCAGCCTACCGGGCCCCGTTTGGGAGACCCAGTACTTC

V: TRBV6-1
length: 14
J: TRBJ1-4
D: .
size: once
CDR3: CASSAPGGDEKLFF
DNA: TGTGCCAGCAGCGCCCCCGGGGGGGATGAAAAACTGTTTTTT

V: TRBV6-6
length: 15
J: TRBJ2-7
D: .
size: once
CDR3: CASRCDSPVSYEQYF
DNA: TGTGCCAGTAGGTGCGACTCCCCGGTCTCCTACGAGCAGTACTTC

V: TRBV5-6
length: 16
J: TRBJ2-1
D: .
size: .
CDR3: CASNSWAGASYNEQFF
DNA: TGTGCCAGCAACTCTTGGGCGGGGGCCTCCTACAATGAGCAGTTCTTC

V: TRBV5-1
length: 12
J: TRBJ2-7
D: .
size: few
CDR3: CASSLDTYEQYF
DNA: TGCGCCAGCAGCTTGGACACCTACGAGCAGTACTTC

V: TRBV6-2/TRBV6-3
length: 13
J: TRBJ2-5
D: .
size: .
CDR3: CASSYWAQETQYF
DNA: TGTGCCAGCAGTTACTGGGCCCAAGAGACCCAGTACTTC

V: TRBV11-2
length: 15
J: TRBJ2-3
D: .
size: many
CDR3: CASSLEVVRTPVQYF
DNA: TGTGCCAGCAGCTTAGAAGTGGTGAGGACTCCGGTGCAGTATTTT

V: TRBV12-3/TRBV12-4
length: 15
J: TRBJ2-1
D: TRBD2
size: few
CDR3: CASSFRRGVFDEQFF
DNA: TGTGCCAGCAGTTTTAGGCGGGGGGTCTTCGATGAGCAGTTCTTC

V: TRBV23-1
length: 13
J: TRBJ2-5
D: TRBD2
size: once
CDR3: CAISQLSGGTQYF
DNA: TGCGCCATCAGTCAACTCTCGGGGGGGACCCAGTACTTC

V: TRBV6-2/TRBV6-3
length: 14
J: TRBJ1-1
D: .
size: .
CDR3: CASRGAGLGTEAFF
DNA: TGTGCCAGCAGAGGGGCAGGGCTCGGCACTGAAGCTTTCTTT

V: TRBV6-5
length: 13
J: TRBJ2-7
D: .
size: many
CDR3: CASSYSHGYEQYF
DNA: TGTGCCAGCAGTTACTCCCACGGGTATGAGCAGTACTTC

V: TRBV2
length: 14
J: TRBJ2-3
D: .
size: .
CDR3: CASSDNRDTDTQYF
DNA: TGTGCCAGCAGTGACAACAGGGACACAGATACGCAGTATTTT

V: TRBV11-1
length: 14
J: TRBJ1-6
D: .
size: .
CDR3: CASNSREGNSPLHF
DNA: TGTGCCAGCAACTCGCGCGAGGGGAATTCACCCCTCCACTTT

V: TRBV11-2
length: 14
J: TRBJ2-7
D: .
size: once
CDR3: CACSFGGAPYEQYF
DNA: TGTGCCTGTAGCTTTGGGGGGGCCCCCTACGAGCAGTACTTC

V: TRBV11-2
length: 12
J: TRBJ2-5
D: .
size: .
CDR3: CDSSLGLETQYF
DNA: TGTGACAGCAGCTTAGGCCTGGAGACCCAGTACTTC

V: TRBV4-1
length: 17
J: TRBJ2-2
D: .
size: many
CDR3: CASSQDGRGRGTGELFF
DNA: TGCGCCAGCAGCCAAGATGGGAGGGGGCGAGGGACCGGGGAGCTGTTTTTT

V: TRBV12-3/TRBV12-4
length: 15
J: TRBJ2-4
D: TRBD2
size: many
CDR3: CASSLGGTAKNIQYF
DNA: TGTGCCAGCAGTTTGGGGGGGACGGCCAAAAACATTCAGTACTTC

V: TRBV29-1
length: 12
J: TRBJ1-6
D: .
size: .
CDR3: CSVAQYNSPLHF
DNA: TGCAGCGTTGCTCAGTATAATTCACCCCTCCACTTT

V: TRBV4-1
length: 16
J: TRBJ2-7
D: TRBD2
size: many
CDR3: CASSQRTSGSVYEQYF
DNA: TGCGCCAGCAGCCAACGGACTAGCGGGAGTGTCTACGAGCAGTACTTC

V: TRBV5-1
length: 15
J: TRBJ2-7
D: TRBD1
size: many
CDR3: CASSARQGAGYEQYF
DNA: TGCGCCAGCAGCGCAAGACAGGGGGCAGGGTACGAGCAGTACTTC

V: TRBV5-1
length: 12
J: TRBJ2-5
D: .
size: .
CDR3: CANSLLEETQYF
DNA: TGCGCCAACAGCTTGTTAGAGGAGACCCAGTACTTC

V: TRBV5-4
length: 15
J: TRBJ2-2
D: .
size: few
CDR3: CASSLVQGSNGELFF
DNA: TGTGCCAGCAGCTTGGTGCAGGGGTCCAACGGGGAGCTGTTTTTT

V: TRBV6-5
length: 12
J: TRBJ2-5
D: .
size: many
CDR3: CASRRAGSPQYF
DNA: TGTGCCAGCAGAAGGGCGGGAAGTCCCCAGTACTTC